Described below is a single T cell receptor beta chain sequence and its context. The data derive from a study of blood T cell repertoires in COVID-19. Looking at the study overall: From T cells, B-cell-depleted T cells, or PBMCs came the material, which was cDNA or gDNA.

The CDR3 consists of 13 residues. V shed 3 bases and J 4 bases; nucleotides not matched to a gene: 3. Per the germline V gene, CDR1 is SGHTA and CDR2 is FQGTGA. Source study methods: The assay estimated nucleated cells by amplifying reference gene primers. Only in-frame clones appear in the TCRdb table, and some are missing; sequencing was by immunoSEQ multiplex PCR. The V and J calls and clone size were taken over from that table, and D and trimming were inferred from the DNA. Of roughly 16,000 clones in the sample, 80% to 90% were seen once. The rearrangement links TRBV7-3 to TRBJ2-7; 7 bases agree with TRBD2. Sequenced sample: peripheral blood. The origin of this receptor is a human donor in a cohort sampled during active COVID-19. CDR3 region: CASSFQAGYEQYF. In nucleotides, the CDR3 is TGTGCCAGCAGCTTTCAAGCGGGGTACGAGCAGTACTTC.